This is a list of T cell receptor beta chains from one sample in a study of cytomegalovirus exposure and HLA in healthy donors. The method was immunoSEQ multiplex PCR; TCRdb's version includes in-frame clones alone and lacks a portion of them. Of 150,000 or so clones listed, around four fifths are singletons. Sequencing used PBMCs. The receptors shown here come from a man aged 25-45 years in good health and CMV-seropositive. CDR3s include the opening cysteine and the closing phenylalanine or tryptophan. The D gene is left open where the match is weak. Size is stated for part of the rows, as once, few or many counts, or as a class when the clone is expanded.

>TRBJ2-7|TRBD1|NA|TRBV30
CAFGQGDYEQYF
TGTGCCTTCGGACAGGGCGACTACGAGCAGTACTTC
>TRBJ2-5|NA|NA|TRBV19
CASSIVPRSTGETQYF
TGTGCCAGTAGTATAGTCCCCCGGTCCACGGGAGAGACCCAGTACTTC
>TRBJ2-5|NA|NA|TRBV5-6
CASSLGGEYQETQYF
TGTGCCAGCAGCTTGGGGGGGGAGTACCAAGAGACCCAGTACTTC
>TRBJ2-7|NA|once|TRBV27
CASRKITGHEQYF
TGTGCCAGCAGAAAGATAACAGGGCACGAGCAGTACTTC
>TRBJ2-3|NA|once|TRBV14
CASKWSDLRSTDTQYF
TGTGCCAGCAAATGGAGTGATCTGCGAAGCACAGATACGCAGTATTTT
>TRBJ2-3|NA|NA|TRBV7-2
CASRLITSTDTQYF
TGTGCCAGCAGGCTTATAACTAGCACAGATACGCAGTATTTT
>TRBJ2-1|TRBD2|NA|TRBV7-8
CASSSSGTSDGEQFF
TGTGCCAGCAGCTCCTCCGGGACTAGTGACGGTGAGCAGTTCTTC
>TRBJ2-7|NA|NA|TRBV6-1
CASSGDISYEQYF
TGTGCCAGCAGTGGGGACATCTCCTACGAGCAGTACTTC
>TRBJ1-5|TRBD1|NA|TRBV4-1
CASSQGQGGQPQHF
TGCGCCAGCAGCCAAGGACAGGGTGGTCAGCCCCAGCATTTT
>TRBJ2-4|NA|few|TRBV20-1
CSANNKNIQYF
TGCAGTGCTAACAACAAAAACATTCAGTACTTC
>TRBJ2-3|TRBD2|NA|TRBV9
CASSSGLAGIPSTDTQYF
TGTGCCAGCAGCTCTGGACTAGCGGGGATACCTAGCACAGATACGCAGTATTTT
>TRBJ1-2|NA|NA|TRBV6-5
CASSPSRGDNYGYTF
TGTGCCAGCAGCCCATCCCGCGGGGACAACTATGGCTACACCTTC
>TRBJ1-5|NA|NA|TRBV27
CASRAGDQPQHF
TGTGCCAGCCGCGCAGGGGACCAGCCCCAGCATTTT
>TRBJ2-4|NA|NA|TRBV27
CASSLSFSPGSAKNIQYF
TGTGCCAGCAGTTTATCCTTTTCTCCGGGGTCTGCCAAAAACATTCAGTACTTC
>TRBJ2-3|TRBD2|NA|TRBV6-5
CASRVLAGDTDTQYF
TGTGCCAGCAGGGTGTTAGCGGGGGACACAGATACGCAGTATTTT
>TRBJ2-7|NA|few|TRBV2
CASSRSLDRRAEQYF
TGTGCCAGCAGTCGAAGCCTGGACAGAAGGGCAGAGCAGTACTTC
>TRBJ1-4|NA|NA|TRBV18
CASSPETQGVVSWDEKLFF
TGTGCCAGCTCACCAGAGACGCAAGGGGTAGTTTCTTGGGATGAAAAACTGTTTTTT
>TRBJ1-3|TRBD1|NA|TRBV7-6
CASSSWTGSGNTIYF
TGTGCCAGCAGCTCCTGGACAGGCTCTGGAAACACCATATATTTT
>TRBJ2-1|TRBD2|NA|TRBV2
CASSEGGGLAHEQFF
TGTGCCAGCAGTGAAGGTGGGGGACTAGCTCATGAGCAGTTCTTC
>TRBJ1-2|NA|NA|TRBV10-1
CATREGPVGYTF
TGCGCCACCCGGGAGGGGCCAGTAGGCTACACCTTC
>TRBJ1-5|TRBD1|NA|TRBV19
CASITTGTNQPQHF
TGTGCCAGTATTACGACAGGGACTAATCAGCCCCAGCATTTT
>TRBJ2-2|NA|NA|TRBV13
CASSLDRQDDTGELFF
TGTGCCAGCAGCTTGGACCGACAGGACGACACCGGGGAGCTGTTTTTT
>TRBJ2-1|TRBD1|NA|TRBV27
CASSLPTPDRADEQFF
TGTGCCAGCAGTTTACCAACCCCGGACAGGGCCGATGAGCAGTTCTTC
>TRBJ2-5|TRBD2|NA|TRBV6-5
CASSYSRGGQKTQYF
TGTGCCAGCAGTTACTCGCGGGGGGGCCAGAAGACCCAGTACTTC
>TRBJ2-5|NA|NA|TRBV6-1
CASNLRVGETQYF
TGTGCCAGCAATTTGAGAGTTGGAGAGACCCAGTACTTC
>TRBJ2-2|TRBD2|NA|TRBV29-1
CSGPSGGENTGELFF
TGCAGCGGCCCTAGCGGGGGAGAAAACACCGGGGAGCTGTTTTTT
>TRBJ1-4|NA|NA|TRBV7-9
CASSLVLNEKLFF
TGTGCCAGCAGCTTAGTTCTGAATGAAAAACTGTTTTTT
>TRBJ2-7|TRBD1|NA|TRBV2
CASISTGALSYEQYF
TGTGCCAGCATATCGACAGGGGCCCTTAGCTACGAGCAGTACTTC
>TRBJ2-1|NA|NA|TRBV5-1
CASSLNVGVEQFF
TGCGCCAGCAGCTTGAACGTAGGGGTTGAGCAGTTCTTC
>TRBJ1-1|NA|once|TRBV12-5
CASGLGGGTEAFF
TGTGCTAGTGGTTTGGGCGGAGGCACTGAAGCTTTCTTT
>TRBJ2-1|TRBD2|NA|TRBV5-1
CASSLAGGGSSYNEQFF
TGCGCCAGCAGCTTGGCCGGGGGGGGATCATCCTACAATGAGCAGTTCTTC
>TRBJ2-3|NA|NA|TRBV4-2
CASSQGQKVTSTDTQYF
TGTGCCAGCAGCCAAGGACAGAAGGTTACTAGCACAGATACGCAGTATTTT
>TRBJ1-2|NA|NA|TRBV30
CAWSGIGGFYGYTF
TGTGCCTGGAGTGGGATCGGCGGATTCTATGGCTACACCTTC
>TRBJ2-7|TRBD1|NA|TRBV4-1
CASSQAGQGYEQYF
TGCGCCAGCAGCCAGGCGGGACAGGGCTACGAGCAGTACTTC
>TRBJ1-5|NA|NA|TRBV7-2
CASSLGGVAQPQHF
TGTGCCAGCAGCTTAGGGGGAGTAGCCCAGCCCCAGCATTTT
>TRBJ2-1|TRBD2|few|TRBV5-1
CASSSGLVKALPYNEQFF
TGCGCCAGCAGCTCGGGACTAGTTAAGGCCCTTCCCTACAATGAGCAGTTCTTC
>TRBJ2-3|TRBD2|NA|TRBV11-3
CASSLGGTSGSTDTQYF
TGTGCCAGCAGCTTAGGGGGGACTAGCGGAAGCACAGATACGCAGTATTTT
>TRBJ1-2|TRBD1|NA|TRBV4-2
CASSSTGQGANYGYTF
TGTGCCAGCAGCTCCACCGGACAGGGGGCTAACTATGGCTACACCTTC
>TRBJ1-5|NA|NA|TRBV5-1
CASSRDYSNQPQHF
TGCGCCAGCAGCCGAGACTATAGCAATCAGCCCCAGCATTTT
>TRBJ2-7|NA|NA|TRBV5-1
CASSLTGTSYEQYF
TGCGCCAGCAGCTTGACCGGGACTTCGTACGAGCAGTACTTC
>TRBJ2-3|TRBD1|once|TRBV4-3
CASSPTGAGTDTQYF
TGCGCCAGCAGCCCTACAGGGGCCGGCACAGATACGCAGTATTTT
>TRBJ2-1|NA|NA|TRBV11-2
CASSLARAIRRGEQFF
TGTGCCAGCAGCTTAGCCCGGGCCATCCGTCGGGGTGAGCAGTTCTTC
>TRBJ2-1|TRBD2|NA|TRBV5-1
CASSLGLAGGIDEQFF
TGCGCCAGCAGCCTGGGACTAGCGGGGGGGATCGATGAGCAGTTCTTC
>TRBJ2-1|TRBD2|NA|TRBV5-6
CASSLPSGDEQFF
TGTGCCAGCAGCCTCCCTAGCGGAGATGAGCAGTTCTTC
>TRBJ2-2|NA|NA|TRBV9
CASSIRPQRDTGELFF
TGTGCCAGCAGCATCAGACCCCAGCGGGACACCGGGGAGCTGTTTTTT
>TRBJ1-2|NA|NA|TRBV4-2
CASSPSDTNLNYGYTF
TGTGCCAGCAGCCCCTCGGACACAAACCTTAACTATGGCTACACCTTC
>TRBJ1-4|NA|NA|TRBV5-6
CASSWGAGWEKLFF
TGTGCCAGCAGCTGGGGCGCCGGTTGGGAAAAACTGTTTTTT
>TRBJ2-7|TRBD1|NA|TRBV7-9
CASSLGTGPEQYF
TGTGCCAGCAGCTTAGGGACAGGTCCTGAGCAGTACTTC
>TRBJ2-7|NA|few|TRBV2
CASSESSYEQYF
TGTGCCAGCAGTGAATCCTCGTACGAGCAGTACTTC
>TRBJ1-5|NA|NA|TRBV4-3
CASSPFNSNQPQHF
TGCGCCAGCAGCCCTTTTAATAGCAATCAGCCCCAGCATTTT
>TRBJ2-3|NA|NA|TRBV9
CASSTLGSDRDTQYF
TGTGCCAGCAGCACCCTAGGTTCCGATCGAGATACGCAGTATTTT
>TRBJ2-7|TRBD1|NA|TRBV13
CASSLRGQGAFF
TGTGCCAGCAGCTTAAGAGGGCAGGGGGCCTTCTTC
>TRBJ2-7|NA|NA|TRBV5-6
CASSSTYEQYF
TGTGCCAGCAGCTCAACTTACGAGCAGTACTTC
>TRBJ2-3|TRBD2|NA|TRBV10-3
CAISGTSADTQYF
TGTGCCATCAGTGGAACTAGCGCAGATACGCAGTATTTT
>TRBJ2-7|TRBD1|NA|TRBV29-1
CSAGQGYEQYF
TGCAGCGCCGGACAGGGCTACGAGCAGTACTTC